This TCR beta chain comes out of a study of blood T cell repertoires in COVID-19. Some clones are missing from TCRdb's copy, which holds only in-frame ones; the method was immunoSEQ multiplex PCR. Here the sample spans 200,000 to 250,000 clones, roughly four fifths being singletons. This clone showed up just a few times. Participants were aged about 18 to 100 years from about two dozen US areas. This CDR3 is built from 14 residues. V was trimmed by 5 bases and J by 5 bases, leaving 18 bases between them. Germline loops: CDR1 SQVTM, CDR2 ANQGSEA. The sequencing sample was made of PBMCs or T cells enriched from blood (not recorded which). This TCR was sampled from a man aged 35 to 55 who had recovered from COVID-19. V usage is TRBV29-1 and J usage is TRBJ1-1, with no clear D. CDR3 nucleotides: TGCAGCGTTACTACGCCATCCCGGAGGACTGAAGCTTTCTTT. Protein sequence: CSVTTPSRRTEAFF.